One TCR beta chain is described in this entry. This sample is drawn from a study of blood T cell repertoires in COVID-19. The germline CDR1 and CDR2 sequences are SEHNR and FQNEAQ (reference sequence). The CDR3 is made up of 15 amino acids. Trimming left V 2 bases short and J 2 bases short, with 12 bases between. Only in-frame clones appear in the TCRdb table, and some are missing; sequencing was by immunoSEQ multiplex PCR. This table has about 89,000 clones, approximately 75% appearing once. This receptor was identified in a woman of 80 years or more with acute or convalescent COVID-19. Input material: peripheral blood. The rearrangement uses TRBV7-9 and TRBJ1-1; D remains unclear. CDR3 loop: CASSLNGGANTEAFF. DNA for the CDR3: TGTGCCAGCAGCTTAAACGGCGGAGCTAACACTGAAGCTTTCTTT.